This entry lists 10 T cell receptor beta chains sequenced from one sample in a study of blood T cell repertoires in COVID-19. The protocol was immunoSEQ multiplex PCR, while the TCRdb copy is restricted to in-frame clones and leaves out a portion. The sample lists about 81,000 clones, roughly four fifths occurring once. Sequences were obtained from peripheral blood. All receptors derive from a human donor in a cohort sampled during active COVID-19.

The chain joins TRBV10-3 to TRBJ2-7, with TRBD1 matching 8 bases. The CDR3 loop spans 14 amino acids. The trim removed 2 bases at V and 3 bases at J, leaving 3 bases unmatched. The germline V gene encodes CDR1 ENHRY and CDR2 SYGVKD. DNA of the CDR3: TGTGCCATCAGTGAGGGGACAGGATACTACGAGCAGTACTTC. This codes for CAISEGTGYYEQYF.

The CDR3 coding sequence is TGTGCCAGCTCACTTGGACAGGGGAAGAATTCACCCCTCCACTTT. Protein sequence: CASSLGQGKNSPLHF. The chain combines TRBV18 with TRBJ1-6; 9 bases line up with TRBD1. The V and J ends lost 4 bases and 7 bases, in that order; junction bases with no gene match: 5. The CDR3 has 15 residues. Germline assignment: CDR1 KGHSH and CDR2 LQKENI.

This chain uses TRBV5-4 with TRBJ2-5, with D possibly TRBD2 on 6 matching bases. The CDR3 covers 14 residues. V was shortened by 4 bases and J by 2 bases, with 12 bases between the two germline ends. The germline gives CDR1 SGHNT, CDR2 YYREEE (reference sequence). CDR3 amino acids: CASSQGLWQETQYF. In DNA, the CDR3 is TGTGCCAGCAGCCAGGGACTCTGGCAAGAGACCCAGTACTTC. The full variable domain, rest sourced from reference TRBV5-4 and TRBJ2-5, is ETGVTQSPTHLIKTRGQQVTLRCSSQSGHNTVSWYQQALGQGPQFIFQYYREEENGRGNFPPRFSGLQFPNYSSELNVNALELDDSALYLCASSQGLWQETQYFGPGTRLLVL.

The J gene is TRBJ2-1, the V gene TRBV30, with 10 bases fitting TRBD2. Germline V gene data show CDR1 as GTSNPN and CDR2 as SVGIG (reference sequence). The CDR3 length is 16 residues. Losses at the gene ends were 4 bases for V and 2 bases for J; bases not matched to a gene: 8. CDR3: CAWTDILAGAYNEQFF. The CDR3 DNA sequence: TGTGCCTGGACCGACATTCTAGCGGGGGCCTACAATGAGCAGTTCTTC.

The J gene is TRBJ2-7, the V gene TRBV18, with D maybe TRBD1 (5 bases). CDR3 length: 13 amino acids. Per germline, CDR1 KGHSH and CDR2 LQKENI. Trimming took off 5 bases at V and 3 bases at J, with 11 bases between the two ends. In nucleotides, the CDR3 is TGTGCCAGCTCAAAAGCACAGGACTACGAGCAGTACTTC. Residues: CASSKAQDYEQYF.

This chain joins TRBV27 and TRBJ2-7, with TRBD2 matching 8 bases. Unmatched junction bases numbered 13, after V lost 10 bases and J lost 5 bases. Germline V gene data show CDR1 as MNHEY and CDR2 as SMNVEV (reference sequence). CDR3 length equals 14 residues. CDR3 in amino acids: CAIGGGRVGHEQYF. The CDR3 bases are TGTGCCATCGGGGGGGGCAGGGTCGGACACGAGCAGTACTTC.

V is TRBV6-5 and J is TRBJ1-2, with TRBD1 matching over 9 bases. V lost 2 bases and J lost 2; bases outside the gene matches: 3. Germline-derived CDR1 and CDR2 are MNHEY and SVGAGI. The CDR3 sequence is 15 residues long. CDR3 DNA sequence: TGTGCCAGCAGTTACGTACAGGGGGCGAACTATGGCTACACCTTC. It translates to CASSYVQGANYGYTF.

The rearrangement links TRBV12-5 to TRBJ1-1; D might be TRBD1 (6 bases). The CDR3 length is 14 residues. CDR1 LGHNT and CDR2 FRNRAP come from the germline V gene. V was shortened by 2 bases and J by 4 bases, with 11 bases between the two germline ends. This CDR3 is CASGLSQGSTEAFF. The CDR3 nucleotides read TGTGCTAGTGGTTTGTCACAGGGAAGCACTGAAGCTTTCTTT.

The chain combines TRBV4-3 with TRBJ2-7, with 11 bases lining up with TRBD2. The CDR3 is 14 residues long. CDR1 LGHNA and CDR2 YSLEER come from the germline V gene. J was trimmed by 1 base and V by 4 bases; bases with no gene match: 0. CDR3 in amino acids: CASSRTSGSYEQYF. The DNA for the CDR3 is TGCGCCAGCAGCCGGACTAGCGGGTCCTACGAGCAGTACTTC.

V usage is TRBV7-9 and J usage is TRBJ2-7, with TRBD2 matching 7 bases. After removal of 7 bases from V and 7 bases from J, the junction contained 4 bases not matched to a gene. Germline CDR1 is SEHNR and CDR2 is FQNEAQ (reference sequence). The length of the CDR3 is 11 residues. CDR3 in amino acids: CASTSGGEQYF. The DNA of the CDR3 is TGTGCCAGCACTTCGGGGGGAGAGCAGTACTTC.